Presented here are 5 T cell receptor beta chains from one specimen sequenced in a study of CD8+ T cells in alopecia areata. The treatment was: oral pan-JAK inhibitor, 5-10 mg twice daily. Sequencing relied on a cDNA template that was reverse transcribed from extracted RNA. The repertoire was sequenced with immunoSEQ multiplex PCR; TCRdb's copy has only in-frame clones and lacks some. The data show under 350,000 clones, roughly 60% seen once. This material consisted of CD4+ T cells sorted from blood, taken at week 24, from a patient treated with tofacitinib. The receptors derive from a human donor with alopecia areata.

This rearrangement joins TRBV2 to TRBJ2-3; the D gene is possibly TRBD2 (7 bases). CDR3 length equals 14 residues. The V end was cut by 6 bases, the J end by 4 bases, with 14 bases between. Germline CDR1 reads SNHLY; CDR2 reads FYNNEI. This CDR3 reads CASRNRGAADTQYF. The CDR3 DNA is TGTGCCAGCAGGAATCGGGGGGCAGCAGATACGCAGTATTTT.

CDR3 bases: TGTGCCTGGAGTGCTCGGAGGGCCGATGAGCAGTTCTTC. It specifies CAWSARRADEQFF. The chain links TRBV30 to TRBJ2-1; a weak D match, TRBD2 (6 bases). The V gene's germline CDR1 is GTSNPN and CDR2 SVGIG (reference sequence). V shed 1 base and J shed 8 bases, with 12 bases lying between them. This CDR3 is 13 amino acids long. The full variable domain, completed using reference TRBV30 and TRBJ2-1, is SQTIHQWPATLVQPVGSPLSLECTVEGTSNPNLYWYRQAAGRGLQLLFYSVGIGQISSEVPQNLSASRPQDRQFILSSKKLLLSDSGFYLCAWSARRADEQFFGPGTRLTVL.

The table lists this clone with a few counts. This chain uses TRBV6-5 with TRBJ1-1; D unresolved. V gave up 0 bases and J gave up 11 bases, with 13 bases separating them. The germline CDR1 and CDR2 sequences are MNHEY and SVGAGI. The CDR3 is 13 amino acids. CDR3 coding DNA: TGTGCCAGCAGTTACTCGATCCGGGGTGACGCTTTCTTT. Residues: CASSYSIRGDAFF.

A few counts support this clone. V is TRBV18 and J is TRBJ2-3; tentatively, D is TRBD1 (5 bases). The CDR3 contains 15 residues. Germline V gene data show CDR1 as KGHSH and CDR2 as LQKENI. The V end lost 2 bases, the J end lost 0 bases, and 9 bases lay between the germline ends. The CDR3 is CASSPSGLSTDTQYF. The DNA of the CDR3 is TGTGCCAGCTCACCATCAGGGCTAAGCACAGATACGCAGTATTTT.

The chain links TRBV29-1 to TRBJ1-1, with 9 bases identical to TRBD1. In germline, CDR1 is SQVTM, CDR2 ANQGSEA. Germline trimming cut 7 bases from V and 4 bases from J; bases unmatched to any gene: 4. The CDR3 is made up of 12 amino acids. The CDR3 DNA reads TGCAGCGGTGGACAGGGGAGCACTGAAGCTTTCTTT. Its translation: CSGGQGSTEAFF.